The TCR beta chain described here comes from a study of technical replicates of blood from a handful of donors. As regards this clone: A junction boundary mismatches the germline segment, possibly from a read error.

Profiling relied on immunoSEQ multiplex PCR, and the TCRdb table lists in-frame clones only, not all of them. The sample includes more than 75,000 clones, around 93% of them seen just once. Germline V gene data show CDR1 as SSHAT and CDR2 as FNYEAQ (reference sequence). This CDR3 comprises 14 residues. Sample: T cells isolated from PBMCs. The TCR comes from a human donor in good health. The V call is TRBV7-7, the J call TRBJ2-2; D perhaps matches TRBD1 (5 bases). The CDR3 DNA reads TGTGCTAGCAGCTCAAGGGGTCCTCCCGGGGAGCTGTTTTTT. Translating it yields CASSSRGPPGELFF.